Shown below are 9 T cell receptor beta chains from a single sample sequenced in a study of T-cell reconstitution after alpha-beta-depleted transplantation in children. Preparing the TCRbeta library involved the use of unique molecular identifiers. TCRdb passed the PCR reads through MiXCR, listing each CDR3 protein once. The sample contains a few hundred thousand distinct CDR3 sequences, about 20% of which appear only once. The sample in question was PBMCs from the stem cell graft donor, obtained from the stem cell graft. The source is a human donor who donated a stem cell graft to a child with acute myeloid leukemia.

V usage is TRBV15 and J usage is TRBJ1-2; no clear D gene. This CDR3 has 18 amino acids. The V gene's germline CDR1 is LNHNV and CDR2 YYDKDF (reference sequence). Trimming stripped 0 bases from V and 2 bases from J, with 19 bases between. CDR3 coding DNA: TGTGCCACCAGCAGAGATCATTGGGTTCCGGGCCCCAACTATGGCTACACCTTC. This encodes CATSRDHWVPGPNYGYTF.

This clonotype was seen more than once but under ten times. The rearrangement uses TRBV12-3 or TRBV12-4 and TRBJ2-7; D is unclear. The CDR3 is 17 residues long. Trimming removed 6 bases from V and 2 bases from J, with 23 bases in between. CDR3 protein: CASSSGSISPRPYEQYF. The CDR3 DNA follows: TGTGCCAGCAGCTCAGGTTCGATTAGTCCTCGACCCTACGAGCAGTACTTC.

This clonotype was counted ten times or more. The V call is TRBV5-5, the J call TRBJ2-1; unclear D gene. Trimming removed 5 bases at V and 6 bases at J, with 6 bases between. This CDR3 region has 11 residues. Per germline, CDR1 SGHKS and CDR2 YYEKEE (reference sequence). The CDR3 DNA reads TGTGCCAGCAGGCTAGGCAATGAGCAGTTCTTC. This encodes CASRLGNEQFF.

This clonotype showed up just a few times. The J gene is TRBJ2-5, the V gene TRBV15; the match to TRBD2 covers 9 bases. Germline-derived CDR1 and CDR2 are LNHNV and YYDKDF (reference sequence). The J segment lost 4 bases and the V segment lost 1 base, leaving 4 bases of the junction unmatched. This CDR3 is 15 amino acids long. The CDR3 is CATSRVAGEGETQYF. CDR3 bases: TGTGCCACCAGCAGAGTAGCGGGAGAAGGAGAGACCCAGTACTTC.

Worth noting for this clonotype: It is likely a read error, because the conserved phenylalanine at the end of the CDR3 is missing. The chain recombines TRBV5-1 with TRBJ1-1, with D maybe TRBD1 (5 bases). Trimming removed 6 bases from V and 2 bases from J, with 17 bases in between. This CDR3 is 15 amino acids long. Germline CDR1 reads SGHRS; CDR2 reads YFSETQ. The CDR3 nucleotides are TGCGCCAGCATGGAAAGACAGTCCCTTAACACTGAAGCTTTCTGT. This gives the protein CASMERQSLNTEAFC.

The genes are TRBV6-2 or TRBV6-3 and TRBJ2-1; 11 nucleotides match TRBD2. CDR3 size: 15 residues. Germline CDR1 MNHEY, CDR2 SVGEGT. The J segment lost 7 bases and the V segment lost 7 bases, leaving 9 bases of the junction unmatched. The CDR3 nucleotides read TGTGCCAGCACCTTAGCGGGAGGGCCTGGGAATGAGCAGTTCTTC. Translating it yields CASTLAGGPGNEQFF.

This clonotype was seen many times. V is TRBV7-6 and J is TRBJ2-1; either TRBD1 or TRBD2 may supply D (5 bases each). The CDR3 has 12 residues. V lost 3 bases to trimming and J lost 13 bases, with 13 bases between them. CDR1 and CDR2 from the germline V gene are SGHVS and FNYEAQ. CDR3 DNA: TGTGCCAGCAGCTTCCGGGACGACCCTCAGTTCTTC. Translation gives CASSFRDDPQFF.

This clonotype was counted between two and nine times. V usage is TRBV12-3 or TRBV12-4 and J usage is TRBJ2-2; possible D gene TRBD2, 6 bases. The CDR3 is 16 residues long. V gave up 5 bases and J gave up 0 bases, with 13 bases separating them. CDR3 sequence (DNA): TGTGCCAGCAGTCCTCTCGGGGGACCGAACACCGGGGAGCTGTTTTTT. Amino acid sequence: CASSPLGGPNTGELFF.

The chain links TRBV4-1 to TRBJ2-1, with D unclear. CDR3 length: 13 amino acids. The V end was cut by 0 bases, the J end by 4 bases, with 4 bases between. Germline lookup yields CDR1 MGHRA and CDR2 YSYEKL. CDR3 sequence reads: CASSQESYNEQFF. In nucleotides, the CDR3 is TGCGCCAGCAGCCAAGAAAGTTACAATGAGCAGTTCTTC.